The 31 T cell receptor beta chains presented below share a single source sample, sequenced in a study of T-cell memory formation after mild COVID-19. One entry per CDR3 protein results from TCRdb running MiXCR on the 5' RACE reads. The sample includes about 310,000 distinct CDR3 sequences, roughly 21% seen only once; the top ten take roughly 21%. Material for sequencing was PBMCs or a T cell subset sorted from them (not recorded which). These receptors were collected from a man younger than 30 who had mild COVID-19 (a few samples of this study predate the infection). Cell type and time point are not known.

The chain combines TRBV6-5 with TRBJ1-5, with a tentative D call TRBD1 (5 bases). Germline V gene lookup returns CDR1 MNHEY and CDR2 SVGAGI. The ends were cut back, 8 bases at V and 6 bases at J, with 14 bases in the middle. This CDR3 is built from 13 residues. In nucleotides, the CDR3 is TGTGCCAGCTCCGAGACAGTATCTCAGCCCCAGCATTTT. Translating gives CASSETVSQPQHF.

This clonotype was counted only a few times. This sequence joins TRBV11-2 and TRBJ2-5; TRBD2 is a possible D gene (5 bases). Germline loops: CDR1 SGHAT, CDR2 FQNNGV. Trimming stripped 3 bases from V and 5 bases from J, with 22 bases between. The CDR3 extends over 17 amino acids. CDR3 nucleotide sequence: TGTGCCAGCAGCTTCCCGCCAAGACCCATTTCGGGGGAGACCCAGTACTTC. Residues: CASSFPPRPISGETQYF.

This clonotype was picked up a small number of times. This chain links TRBV6-2 or TRBV6-3 with TRBJ1-1; D not certain. Trimming took off 0 bases at V and 7 bases at J, with 9 bases between the two ends. Germline CDR1 MNHEY, CDR2 SVGEGT. The CDR3 runs 13 residues. Written as DNA, the CDR3 is TGTGCCAGCAGTTACTCGAGTTGGAGTGAAGCTTTCTTT. Protein sequence: CASSYSSWSEAFF.

V is TRBV4-1 and J is TRBJ2-7; weak D call: TRBD1 (6 bases). The CDR3 loop spans 14 amino acids. The germline V and J ends were trimmed by 5 bases and 2 bases, with 13 bases remaining between them. CDR1 and CDR2 from the germline V gene are MGHRA and YSYEKL. The CDR3 DNA sequence: TGCGCCAGCAGCTACCAGAGGGGGACCTACGAGCAGTACTTC. Its protein product is CASSYQRGTYEQYF.

This clonotype has just a few counts. The chain links TRBV6-5 to TRBJ2-7; 7 nucleotides align to TRBD1. J lost 3 bases, V lost 5 bases, and 7 bases had no gene match. This CDR3 contains 14 residues. Germline CDR1 MNHEY, CDR2 SVGAGI. The chain's CDR3 is CASSPQGQSYEQYV. In DNA form, the CDR3 reads TGTGCCAGCAGTCCCCAGGGACAGAGCTACGAGCAGTACGTC.

This clonotype was observed a few times. The chain joins TRBV20-1 to TRBJ1-5, with 8 bases matching TRBD1. Germline V gives CDR1 DFQATT, CDR2 SNEGSKA (reference sequence). This CDR3 is built from 15 residues. V dropped 0 bases and J dropped 4; count of bases not matched to a gene: 5. DNA of the CDR3: TGCAGTGCTAGAGACGCTGGGACAGGTAATCAGCCCCAGCATTTT. Its translation is CSARDAGTGNQPQHF.

This clonotype was recorded at least ten times. The chain employs TRBV4-1 and TRBJ2-3, with 10 nucleotides matching TRBD2. The germline V gene encodes CDR1 MGHRA and CDR2 YSYEKL. V lost 3 bases, J lost 2 bases, and 8 bases stayed unmatched. CDR3 length: 17 residues. DNA of the CDR3: TGCGCCAGCAGCCAGGAATGGACTAGCGGAGCCACAGATACGCAGTATTTT. It specifies CASSQEWTSGATDTQYF.

The genes are TRBV29-1 and TRBJ2-1; D gene unclear. Per germline, CDR1 SQVTM and CDR2 ANQGSEA. V was trimmed by 6 bases and J by 3 bases, leaving 18 bases between them. The CDR3 runs to 15 residues. The CDR3 DNA reads TGCAGCGTGCCCCGTCGCGCCGGTCACTACAATGAGCAGTTCTTC. This translates into CSVPRRAGHYNEQFF.

CDR3: CASSVATGTIYRADTQYF. The CDR3 DNA follows: TGTGCCAGCAGCGTTGCCACCGGGACCATTTATCGGGCAGATACGCAGTATTTT. V is TRBV28 and J is TRBJ2-3; perhaps D is TRBD1 or TRBD2 (5 bases each). The germline V gene encodes CDR1 MDHEN and CDR2 SYDVKM. The CDR3 loop spans 18 amino acids. V was clipped by 6 bases and J by 4 bases, with 26 bases between them.

This sequence joins TRBV6-5 and TRBJ1-4; the match to TRBD1 covers 9 bases. CDR3 length: 15 residues. Germline loops: CDR1 MNHEY, CDR2 SVGAGI. V was pared by 4 bases and J by 6 bases, with 6 bases of the junction left unmatched. CDR3 bases: TGTGCCAGCAGTTTAACCGGGACAGGGCATGAAAAACTGTTTTTT. It codes for CASSLTGTGHEKLFF.

There are a few counts of this clonotype. The V and J genes are TRBV7-6 and TRBJ2-1; the D gene is possibly TRBD2 (6 bases). This CDR3 contains 12 residues. Germline lookup yields CDR1 SGHVS and CDR2 FNYEAQ. Trimming stripped 5 bases from V and 16 bases from J, with 18 bases between. The CDR3 coding sequence is TGTGCCAGCAGCAAGAAGACCGGGAGCTACTTCTTC. This sequence encodes CASSKKTGSYFF.

This clonotype was detected a few times. The chain couples TRBV3-1 to TRBJ1-5; D is unresolved. The germline V gene encodes CDR1 LGHDT and CDR2 YNNKEL (reference sequence). This CDR3 is 14 amino acids long. The V gene lost 4 bases and the J gene lost 2 bases, with 9 bases spanning the gap. The CDR3 region has the DNA TGTGCCAGCAGCCTAACTATGGGCAATCAGCCCCAGCATTTT. Its translation: CASSLTMGNQPQHF.

This clonotype was seen more than once but under ten times. The CDR3 DNA reads as TGTGCCACCAGCAGAGATCTGGGACCCGACACTGAAGCTTTCTTT. Its protein product is CATSRDLGPDTEAFF. The V gene is TRBV15, the J gene TRBJ1-1, with D possibly TRBD1 on 5 matching bases. V lost 0 bases and J 3 bases, leaving 11 bases between the germline ends. Germline V lookup: CDR1 LNHNV, CDR2 YYDKDF (reference sequence). CDR3 length: 15 residues.

The rearrangement uses TRBV7-2 and TRBJ1-1; 8 nucleotides agree with TRBD1. Unmatched junction bases numbered 5, after V lost 3 bases and J lost 11 bases. CDR3 length equals 12 residues. Germline values: CDR1 SGHTA, CDR2 FQGNSA. The CDR3 reads CASSLTGVSAFF. The CDR3 region has the DNA TGTGCCAGCAGCTTGACAGGGGTGAGTGCTTTCTTT.

The chain carries TRBV2 and TRBJ2-2; D gene uncertain. The CDR3 consists of 13 residues. V lost 6 bases to trimming and J lost 8 bases, with 13 bases between them. CDR1 SNHLY and CDR2 FYNNEI come from the germline V gene. CDR3 sequence (DNA): TGTGCCAGCAGGCAGGACGGCGGAGGGGAGCTGTTTTTT. Its protein product is CASRQDGGGELFF. The full variable domain, completed using reference TRBV2 and TRBJ2-2, is EPEVTQTPSHQVTQMGQEVILRCVPISNHLYFYWYRQILGQKVEFLVSFYNNEISEKSEIFDDQFSVERPDGSNFTLKIRSTKLEDSAMYFCASRQDGGGELFFGEGSRLTVL.

The chain recombines TRBV29-1 with TRBJ1-5; D might be TRBD1 (6 bases). The CDR3 consists of 13 residues. Trimming stripped 4 bases from V and 4 bases from J, with 11 bases between. The germline CDR1 and CDR2 sequences are SQVTM and ANQGSEA. This chain's CDR3 is CSVGRGPNQPQHF. In nucleotides, the CDR3 is TGCAGCGTTGGCAGGGGCCCAAATCAGCCCCAGCATTTT.

This clonotype was counted a few times. The J gene is TRBJ2-4, the V gene TRBV12-3 or TRBV12-4, with D possibly matching TRBD1 (5 bases). Deletions cut 4 bases from V and 7 bases from J, with 8 bases between. CDR3 length equals 12 residues. The CDR3 loop reads CASSSTVNIQYF. CDR3 DNA: TGTGCCAGCAGTTCGACAGTTAACATTCAGTACTTC.

This chain joins TRBV5-6 and TRBJ2-4; 9 nucleotides agree with TRBD1. Unmatched junction bases numbered 4, after V lost 0 bases and J lost 9 bases. From germline, CDR1 is SGHDT and CDR2 YYEEEE. The CDR3 extends over 14 amino acids. The CDR3 is CASSLGETGGIQYF. CDR3 sequence (DNA): TGTGCCAGCAGCTTGGGGGAGACAGGGGGCATTCAGTACTTC.

This chain links TRBV19 with TRBJ2-5; 8 nucleotides match TRBD2. This CDR3 has 16 amino acids. J gave up 5 bases and V 6 bases, and 14 bases lay outside the gene matches. Per the germline V gene, CDR1 is LNHDA and CDR2 is SQIVND (reference sequence). For the CDR3, the DNA is TGTGCCAGTAGACCCCAAGTTCTCGGGGGGGCGGAGACCCAGTACTTC. This gives the protein CASRPQVLGGAETQYF. Supplemented by reference TRBV19 and TRBJ2-5, the full variable domain reads DGGITQSPKYLFRKEGQNVTLSCEQNLNHDAMYWYRQDPGQGLRLIYYSQIVNDFQKGDIAEGYSVSREKKESFPLTVTSAQKNPTAFYLCASRPQVLGGAETQYFGPGTRLLVL.

This clonotype was found many times. The chain carries TRBV5-1 and TRBJ2-2; D call uncertain. There are 12 residues in the CDR3. Germline V gene data show CDR1 as SGHRS and CDR2 as YFSETQ. Between the trimmed V and J ends, which lost 2 bases and 4 bases, there was a span of 3 bases. CDR3 residues: CASSFSTGELFF. CDR3 bases: TGCGCCAGCAGCTTTAGCACCGGGGAGCTGTTTTTT.

The chain recombines TRBV6-5 with TRBJ1-1; D possibly corresponds to TRBD1 (5 bases). Germline V gene sequence: CDR1 MNHEY, CDR2 SVGAGI. V lost 4 bases, J lost 3 bases, and 15 bases lay in between. This CDR3 has 15 amino acids. The CDR3 nucleotides are TGTGCCAGCAGTTTCACCGCGGGGGACGACACTGAAGCTTTCTTT. Translation gives CASSFTAGDDTEAFF.

Ten or more counts support this clonotype. The V call is TRBV11-1, the J call TRBJ2-6; 11 nucleotides match TRBD1. This CDR3 spans 17 amino acids. V lost 4 bases and J lost 1; bases outside the gene matches: 3. Per germline, CDR1 SGHAT and CDR2 FQDESV (reference sequence). The CDR3: CASSSWDRGSGANVLTF. Written as DNA, the CDR3 is TGTGCCAGCAGCTCCTGGGACAGGGGGTCTGGGGCCAACGTCCTGACTTTC.

This rearrangement joins TRBV7-2 to TRBJ2-3; no clear D. Germline values: CDR1 SGHTA, CDR2 FQGNSA. V dropped 1 base and J dropped 2 bases, with 7 bases sitting between them. The CDR3 runs 14 residues. Here the CDR3 reads CASSLGQYTDTQYF. The CDR3, as DNA: TGTGCCAGCAGCTTAGGCCAGTACACAGATACGCAGTATTTT. The whole variable domain, remainder taken from reference TRBV7-2 and TRBJ2-3, is GAGVSQSPSNKVTEKGKDVELRCDPISGHTALYWYRQSLGQGLEFLIYFQGNSAPDKSGLPSDRFSAERTGGSVSTLTIQRTQQEDSAVYLCASSLGQYTDTQYFGPGTRLTVL.

The J gene is TRBJ1-1, the V gene TRBV20-1, with 7 bases lining up with TRBD1. The length of the CDR3 is 12 residues. Germline trimming cut 3 bases from V and 6 bases from J; bases unmatched to any gene: 4. Germline CDR1 reads DFQATT; CDR2 reads SNEGSKA (reference sequence). DNA for the CDR3: TGCAGTGCTAGGGAGGGGACAGCTGAAGCTTTCTTT. Amino acid sequence: CSAREGTAEAFF.

The rearrangement joins TRBV7-3 to TRBJ2-1; 13 positions agree with TRBD2. The CDR3 runs to 16 residues. V gave up 5 bases and J gave up 5 bases; unmatched junction bases: 6. The germline CDR1 and CDR2 sequences are SGHTA and FQGTGA. CDR3 coding DNA: TGTGCCAGCAGCGCCACTAGCGGGGGGGCCCACAATGAGCAGTTCTTC. Encoded protein: CASSATSGGAHNEQFF.

V gene TRBV5-1 combines with J gene TRBJ1-1; no firm D call. The V end was cut by 1 base, the J end by 3 bases, with 7 bases between. CDR3 length: 13 amino acids. Germline values: CDR1 SGHRS, CDR2 YFSETQ. CDR3 sequence (DNA): TGCGCCAGCAGCTTGAGGGCAGACACTGAAGCTTTCTTT. Amino acids: CASSLRADTEAFF.

This clonotype came up a few times. V is TRBV4-1 and J is TRBJ2-1, with TRBD1 matching 7 bases. The CDR3 spans 15 residues. Germline trimming cut 4 bases from V and 4 bases from J; bases unmatched to any gene: 7. CDR1 and CDR2 from the germline V gene are MGHRA and YSYEKL. The CDR3 protein is CASSLKGGAYNEQFF. CDR3 sequence (DNA): TGCGCCAGCAGCCTGAAAGGGGGCGCATACAATGAGCAGTTCTTC.

The chain carries TRBV4-1 and TRBJ2-5; TRBD1 matches 10 bases. The CDR3 consists of 16 residues. Unmatched junction bases numbered 7, after V lost 3 bases and J lost 3 bases. Germline V gene data show CDR1 as MGHRA and CDR2 as YSYEKL. The CDR3 DNA sequence: TGCGCCAGCAGCCATGATGCCGGGACAGGGGAAGAGACCCAGTACTTC. The encoded protein is CASSHDAGTGEETQYF.

There are a few counts of this clonotype. V is TRBV10-3 and J is TRBJ2-1; TRBD2 might be the D (5 bases). The CDR3 covers 13 residues. V was cut by 6 bases and J by 9 bases, with 15 bases left in between. Germline-derived CDR1 and CDR2 are ENHRY and SYGVKD. CDR3 nucleotide sequence: TGTGCCATCAGAGAAGAGGGATACGGTGAGCAGTTCTTC. The encoded protein is CAIREEGYGEQFF.

This CDR3 is CASRAYPGKEAFF. The DNA for the CDR3 is TGTGCCAGCAGAGCTTACCCGGGGAAGGAAGCTTTCTTT. This chain links TRBV7-3 with TRBJ1-1; D remains unclear. The germline V gene encodes CDR1 SGHTA and CDR2 FQGTGA. The CDR3 is made up of 13 amino acids. V was pared by 6 bases and J by 8 bases, with 16 bases between.

This clonotype was seen only a few times. The CDR3 sequence: CASSFGGQIEEQYF. DNA of the CDR3: TGCGCCAGCAGCTTCGGGGGGCAGATAGAAGAGCAGTACTTC. This rearrangement joins TRBV5-1 to TRBJ2-7, with a weak D call TRBD2 (7 bases). The CDR3 is made up of 14 amino acids. The V end was cut by 2 bases, the J end by 7 bases, with 16 bases between. Per germline, CDR1 SGHRS and CDR2 YFSETQ.